These 21 T cell receptor beta chains share one sample of origin, sequenced in a study of blood T cells in healthy people across ages. Sample-barcoded 5' priming and a J-beta primer mix drove a second PCR of roughly 7 to 11 cycles. TCRdb re-derived calls from the 5' RACE reads in MiXCR, one entry per CDR3 protein. This sample has 1.5 million or so distinct CDR3 sequences, with roughly 43% found just once. The sequencing sample was made of blood. The receptors derive from a woman aged 18 to 35 in good health.

This chain links TRBV24-1 with TRBJ2-1; 9 bases fit TRBD1. Germline V gene lookup returns CDR1 KGHDR and CDR2 SFDVKD. The CDR3 runs to 17 residues. V was pared by 3 bases and J by 2 bases, with 7 bases of the junction left unmatched. The CDR3 sequence: CATSDGAGTGPYNEQFF. The CDR3 DNA sequence: TGTGCCACCAGTGATGGGGCCGGGACAGGGCCCTACAATGAGCAGTTCTTC.

The chain is built from TRBV4-3 and TRBJ1-5; no clear D. This CDR3 has 13 amino acids. With 0 bases removed from V and 10 bases from J, the gap between germline ends came to 10 bases. CDR1 and CDR2 (germline): LGHNA, YSLEER. CDR3 coding DNA: TGCGCCAGCAGCCAAGATCGAGGGTCCCCCCAGCATTTT. It yields the protein CASSQDRGSPQHF.

The chain links TRBV9 to TRBJ2-1, with D uncertain. The germline V and J ends were trimmed by 2 bases and 2 bases, with 14 bases remaining between them. The CDR3 contains 16 residues. In germline, CDR1 is SGDLS, CDR2 YYNGEE. The CDR3 region is CASSVLTLVTYNEQFF. The DNA for the CDR3 is TGTGCCAGCAGCGTTTTGACCCTGGTGACCTACAATGAGCAGTTCTTC.

The chain employs TRBV5-1 and TRBJ1-6; D gene uncertain. The length of the CDR3 is 15 residues. The ends were cut back, 1 base at V and 10 bases at J, with 15 bases in the middle. Germline lookup yields CDR1 SGHRS and CDR2 YFSETQ. CDR3 protein: CASSLQAGNGSPLHF. CDR3 sequence (DNA): TGCGCCAGCAGCTTGCAGGCTGGTAATGGCTCACCCCTCCACTTT.

The CDR3 region is CASSQAWEGYEQYF. The CDR3 DNA reads TGCGCCAGCAGCCAAGCTTGGGAGGGGTACGAGCAGTACTTC. This chain connects TRBV4-1 to TRBJ2-4; 7 positions match TRBD2. The tail of the sequence fits TRBJ2-7 better, so the J call may be wrong. Germline V lookup: CDR1 MGHRA, CDR2 YSYEKL. This CDR3 has 14 amino acids.

The CDR3 DNA sequence: TGTGCCAGCAGCCCTGGACTAGCGGAAGCTCAAACCCTCTACGAGCAGTACTTC. Its translation is CASSPGLAEAQTLYEQYF. This rearrangement joins TRBV4-2 to TRBJ2-7, with 10 bases that match TRBD2. After removal of 4 bases from V and 3 bases from J, the junction contained 15 bases not matched to a gene. CDR3 length: 18 residues. Germline V gene sequence: CDR1 LGHNA, CDR2 YNFKEQ.

The rearrangement links TRBV20-1 to TRBJ2-2, with D tentatively TRBD2 (5 bases). Germline lookup yields CDR1 DFQATT and CDR2 SNEGSKA (reference sequence). CDR3 length equals 13 residues. Deletions cut 5 bases from V and 4 bases from J, with 11 bases between. CDR3 in DNA: TGCAGTGCTTTACACGGGGTCACCGGGGAGCTGTTTTTT. Its translation is CSALHGVTGELFF.

The sample holds a few counts of this clonotype. The chain recombines TRBV3-1 with TRBJ1-1; weak D call: TRBD1 (6 bases). Between the trimmed V and J ends, which lost 0 bases and 3 bases, there was a span of 11 bases. Per germline, CDR1 LGHDT and CDR2 YNNKEL (reference sequence). The CDR3 sequence is 15 residues long. CDR3 region: CASSQEGRGDTEAFF. The CDR3 DNA is TGTGCCAGCAGCCAAGAGGGTAGGGGGGACACTGAAGCTTTCTTT. Variable domain in full (rest from reference TRBV3-1 and TRBJ1-1): DTAVSQTPKYLVTQMGNDKSIKCEQNLGHDTMYWYKQDSKKFLKIMFSYNNKELIINETVPNRFSPKSPDKAHLNLHINSLELGDSAVYFCASSQEGRGDTEAFFGQGTRLTVV.

The chain employs TRBV6-1 and TRBJ2-7; D is ambiguous. From germline, CDR1 is MNHNS and CDR2 SASEGT. The V end was cut by 3 bases, the J end by 6 bases, with 6 bases between. CDR3 length: 11 residues. CDR3 sequence: CASSDPREQYF. CDR3 coding DNA: TGTGCCAGCAGTGATCCTCGCGAGCAGTACTTC.

The chain has TRBV7-2 and TRBJ2-2; no clear D. V shed 5 bases and J shed 0 bases, with 13 bases lying between them. CDR3 size: 16 residues. CDR1 is SGHTA, CDR2 FQGNSA, per germline. The DNA of the CDR3 is TGTGCCAGCAGCCAATCGTCCGGAGCGAACACCGGGGAGCTGTTTTTT. This sequence encodes CASSQSSGANTGELFF.

This clonotype occurred a few times. The chain has TRBV12-3 or TRBV12-4 and TRBJ2-3; no reliable D call. The CDR3 runs to 15 residues. V gave up 5 bases and J gave up 0 bases, with 12 bases separating them. The chain's CDR3 is CASSPQQSSTDTQYF. The CDR3 DNA follows: TGTGCCAGCAGTCCCCAGCAGTCTAGCACAGATACGCAGTATTTT.

The rearrangement joins TRBV14 to TRBJ2-3, with 13 bases lining up with TRBD2. Germline trimming cut 4 bases from V and 2 bases from J; bases unmatched to any gene: 3. Looked up from germline, CDR1 is SGHDN and CDR2 is FVKESK. The CDR3 loop spans 16 amino acids. This CDR3 is CASSPGLAGPTDTQYF. Written as DNA, the CDR3 is TGTGCCAGCAGCCCGGGACTAGCGGGGCCCACAGATACGCAGTATTTT.

V is TRBV29-1 and J is TRBJ1-1, with D tentatively TRBD1 (5 bases). From germline, CDR1 is SQVTM and CDR2 ANQGSEA. Trimming took off 7 bases at V and 6 bases at J, with 15 bases between the two ends. There are 12 residues in the CDR3. The DNA for the CDR3 is TGCAGCGACACTACCCAGGGTCCTGAAGCTTTCTTT. Translating gives CSDTTQGPEAFF.

Details on this clonotype: Just one base apart from a much larger clone, this may be a read error. The chain joins TRBV29-1 to TRBJ2-3; 10 positions agree with TRBD2. CDR3 length: 15 residues. CDR1 is SQVTM, CDR2 ANQGSEA, per germline. CDR3 coding DNA: TGCAGCGTGTGGACTAGCGGAGACCTCACAGATGCGCAGTATTTT. It specifies CSVWTSGDLTDAQYF.

The sample holds a few counts of this clonotype. The chain employs TRBV12-3 or TRBV12-4 and TRBJ2-7; 8 nucleotides line up with TRBD2. J lost 3 bases, V lost 3 bases, and 10 bases had no gene match. This CDR3 spans 16 amino acids. CDR3 protein: CASSFRGGRVVYEQYF. Written as DNA, the CDR3 is TGTGCCAGCAGTTTCCGGGGGGGACGAGTAGTCTACGAGCAGTACTTC.

This chain links TRBV4-1 with TRBJ2-3; 8 bases line up with TRBD2. V shed 6 bases, J shed 3 bases, and the junction held 8 bases outside the gene matches. The CDR3 has 15 residues. Germline V lookup: CDR1 MGHRA, CDR2 YSYEKL. Here the CDR3 DNA reads TGCGCCAGCAGACAGACTAGCGTCACAACAGATACGCAGTATTTT. It specifies CASRQTSVTTDTQYF.

The J gene is TRBJ2-1, the V gene TRBV12-3 or TRBV12-4, with TRBD2 identical over 10 bases. The better agreement between TRBJ2-7 and the DNA end casts doubt on the J call. This CDR3 has 17 amino acids. The CDR3 here is CASSLDGLAGAYNEQYF. The DNA for the CDR3 is TGTGCCAGCAGCCTTGACGGCCTAGCGGGAGCCTACAATGAGCAGTACTTC.

CDR3 DNA sequence: TGTGCCAGCAGTTTCAGGGCAGGGGCAGCTAATGAAAAACTGTTTTTT. Its translation is CASSFRAGAANEKLFF. The chain couples TRBV12-3 or TRBV12-4 to TRBJ1-4, with a tentative D call TRBD1 (6 bases). Trimming took 3 bases from V and 3 from J, leaving 14 bases between them. This CDR3 comprises 16 residues.

V gene TRBV2 combines with J gene TRBJ2-1; D is perhaps TRBD1 or TRBD2 (5 bases each). The germline gives CDR1 SNHLY, CDR2 FYNNEI. V was cut by 7 bases and J by 3 bases, with 13 bases left in between. CDR3 length equals 14 residues. The DNA of the CDR3 is TGTGCCAGCACTATGGGACGACTCTACAATGAGCAGTTCTTC. Its protein is CASTMGRLYNEQFF. The full variable domain, its missing parts supplied by reference TRBV2 and TRBJ2-1, is EPEVTQTPSHQVTQMGQEVILRCVPISNHLYFYWYRQILGQKVEFLVSFYNNEISEKSEIFDDQFSVERPDGSNFTLKIRSTKLEDSAMYFCASTMGRLYNEQFFGPGTRLTVL.

This sequence joins TRBV20-1 and TRBJ2-1; TRBD2 agrees at 9 bases. CDR3 length: 16 residues. From germline, CDR1 is DFQATT and CDR2 SNEGSKA (reference sequence). Trimming took 2 bases from V and 4 from J; bases not matched to a gene: 9. The CDR3 here is CSARSAAGGRYNEQFF. The CDR3 bases are TGCAGTGCTAGATCTGCAGCGGGAGGACGATACAATGAGCAGTTCTTC.

This clonotype was seen a few times. Here the CDR3 DNA reads TGTGCCAGCACCTCCCGGACTAGCGGGCCCACAGATACGCAGTATTTT. As protein: CASTSRTSGPTDTQYF. The V gene is TRBV6-2 or TRBV6-3, the J gene TRBJ2-3, with 11 positions matching TRBD2. CDR3 size: 16 residues. Germline V gives CDR1 MNHEY, CDR2 SVGEGT. Trimming at V came to 7 bases and at J to 2 bases, leaving 8 bases not matched to a gene.